Sequencing of this TCR beta chain was carried out in a study of identical twins. CDR3 length: 13 amino acids. Trimming stripped 5 bases from V and 10 bases from J, with 14 bases between. Germline-derived CDR1 and CDR2 are KGHDR and SFDVKD. MiXCR, run by TCRdb on the 5' RACE reads, gives a single entry per CDR3 protein. Of approximately 500,000 distinct CDR3 sequences in the sample, roughly 24% were seen once. These data were also filed under a second study, of T cells expressing NK-cell markers. According to that study: It was sorted CD3+CD56-NKG2C+, CD3+CD56+NKG2C- and CD3+CD56+NKG2C+ T cells that provided the TCR beta repertoires.

The sequenced sample was CD4+ T cells sorted from blood. The sequence was collected from a woman between 18 and 29 years old in good health. The chain couples TRBV24-1 to TRBJ2-1; D call uncertain. The CDR3 DNA is TGTGCCACCAGTGCCCCCGGCGGTATCGAGCAGTTCTTC. Amino acids: CATSAPGGIEQFF.